Following are 6 T cell receptor beta chains from one sample sequenced in a study of blood T cell repertoires in COVID-19. TCRdb keeps only in-frame clones here, not all; method: immunoSEQ multiplex PCR. This table has around 160,000 clones, almost 90% appearing once. Sequenced input: peripheral blood. These receptors were taken from a human donor in a cohort sampled during active COVID-19.

The chain links TRBV14 to TRBJ2-5; D possibly corresponds to TRBD2 (5 bases). Germline values: CDR1 SGHDN, CDR2 FVKESK. The CDR3 is 16 amino acids. Trimming removed 1 base at V and 2 bases at J, with 14 bases between. This CDR3 reads CASSQGKKGRQETQYF. The CDR3 nucleotides are TGTGCCAGCAGCCAAGGGAAAAAAGGGAGACAAGAGACCCAGTACTTC. Drawing the rest from reference TRBV14 and TRBJ2-5, the complete variable domain is EAGVTQFPSHSVIEKGQTVTLRCDPISGHDNLYWYRRVMGKEIKFLLHFVKESKQDESGMPNNRFLAERTGGTYSTLKVQPAELEDSGVYFCASSQGKKGRQETQYFGPGTRLLVL.

The chain uses TRBV12-3 or TRBV12-4 and TRBJ1-1, with no clear D. The CDR3 loop spans 13 amino acids. V was cut by 2 bases and J by 7 bases, with 11 bases left in between. The CDR3 region has the DNA TGTGCCAGCAGTTTAAACCAGTTCCTTGAAGCTTTCTTT. Translation: CASSLNQFLEAFF.

The J gene is TRBJ2-1, the V gene TRBV3-1 (or the pseudogene TRBV3-2), with D perhaps TRBD1 (6 bases). Germline assignment: CDR1 LGHDT and CDR2 YNNKEL (reference sequence). The CDR3 totals 15 residues. V lost 3 bases and J 0 bases, leaving 9 bases between the germline ends. The chain's CDR3 is CASSQGASSYNEQFF. Here the CDR3 DNA reads TGTGCCAGCAGCCAGGGGGCTAGCTCCTACAATGAGCAGTTCTTC.

The chain joins TRBV2 to TRBJ2-2; TRBD1 agrees at 9 bases. CDR1 and CDR2 (germline): SNHLY, FYNNEI. With 5 bases clipped from V and 4 bases from J, the junction kept 8 bases outside the gene matches. The CDR3 has 16 amino acids. CDR3 loop: CASSPTRDRVTGELFF. In DNA, the CDR3 is TGTGCCAGCAGTCCCACCCGGGACAGGGTCACCGGGGAGCTGTTTTTT.

The CDR3 protein is CATSDFLTGSTDTQYF. The DNA of the CDR3 is TGTGCCACCAGTGATTTCCTGACAGGGAGCACAGATACGCAGTATTTT. The chain links TRBV24-1 to TRBJ2-3; the match to TRBD1 covers 7 bases. The V gene's germline CDR1 is KGHDR and CDR2 SFDVKD. This CDR3 comprises 16 residues. The ends lost 1 base at V and 0 bases at J; junction bases unmatched: 3.

This clone appeared once. The V call is TRBV13, the J call TRBJ2-1, with 9 nucleotides matching TRBD2. The J segment lost 9 bases and the V segment lost 1 base, leaving 22 bases of the junction unmatched. Germline V gives CDR1 PRHDT, CDR2 FYEKMQ (reference sequence). This CDR3 spans 20 amino acids. The CDR3 nucleotides are TGTGCCAGCAGCTTAGTTGTCCGGCCAATAGCGGGAGTGAATAGCGGTGAGCAGTTCTTC. Its protein product is CASSLVVRPIAGVNSGEQFF.